One T cell receptor (beta chain) is described in this entry. What it recognizes is unknown. This specimen comes from a study of cytotoxic CD8 clonotypes in ibrutinib-treated CLL. Study details: Response samples were obtained once patients had received a median around twelve months of treatment, range 6 to 36. Study-wide results and caveats: Measured clonality at baseline was greater than in age-matched healthy donors and tracked with circulating CD8+ T-cell counts.

In germline, CDR1 is SQVTM, CDR2 ANQGSEA. The CDR3 covers 13 residues. Trimming took off 5 bases at V and 7 bases at J, with 15 bases between the two ends. Method: immunoSEQ multiplex PCR; TCRdb's copy keeps in-frame clones and lacks some. The table has nearly 300,000 clones, 76% seen once. The sequence was collected from a human donor with chronic lymphocytic leukemia. The material was PBMCs, obtained at disease progression, from a patient treated with ibrutinib. V usage is TRBV29-1 and J usage is TRBJ2-1; maybe TRBD2 (6 bases). The CDR3 protein is CSVPRGWRNEQFF. CDR3 in DNA: TGCAGCGTTCCCCGGGGGTGGAGGAATGAGCAGTTCTTC.